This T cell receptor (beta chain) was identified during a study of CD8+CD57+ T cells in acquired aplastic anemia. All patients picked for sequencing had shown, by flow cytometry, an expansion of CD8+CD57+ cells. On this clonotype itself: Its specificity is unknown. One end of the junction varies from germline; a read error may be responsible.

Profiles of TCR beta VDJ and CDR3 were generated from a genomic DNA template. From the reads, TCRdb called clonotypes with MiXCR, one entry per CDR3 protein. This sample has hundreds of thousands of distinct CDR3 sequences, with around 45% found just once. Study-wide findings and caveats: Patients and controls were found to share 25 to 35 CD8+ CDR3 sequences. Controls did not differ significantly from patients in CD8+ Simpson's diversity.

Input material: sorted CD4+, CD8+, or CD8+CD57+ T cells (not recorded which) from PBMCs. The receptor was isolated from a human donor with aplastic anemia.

This CDR3 is CASSPGAGGYNEQFF. In nucleotides, the CDR3 is TGTGCCAGCAGCCCCGGGGCGGGGGGTTACAATGAGCAGTTTTTT. The chain uses TRBV9 and TRBJ2-2; TRBD2 agrees at 8 bases. This CDR3 has 15 amino acids. Germline-derived CDR1 and CDR2 are SGDLS and YYNGEE. The whole variable domain, filled in from reference TRBV9 and TRBJ2-2, reads DSGVTQTPKHLITATGQRVTLRCSPRSGDLSVYWYQQSLDQGLQFLIQYYNGEERAKGNILERFSAQQFPDLHSELNLSSLELGDSALYFCASSPGAGGYNEQFFGEGSRLTVL.